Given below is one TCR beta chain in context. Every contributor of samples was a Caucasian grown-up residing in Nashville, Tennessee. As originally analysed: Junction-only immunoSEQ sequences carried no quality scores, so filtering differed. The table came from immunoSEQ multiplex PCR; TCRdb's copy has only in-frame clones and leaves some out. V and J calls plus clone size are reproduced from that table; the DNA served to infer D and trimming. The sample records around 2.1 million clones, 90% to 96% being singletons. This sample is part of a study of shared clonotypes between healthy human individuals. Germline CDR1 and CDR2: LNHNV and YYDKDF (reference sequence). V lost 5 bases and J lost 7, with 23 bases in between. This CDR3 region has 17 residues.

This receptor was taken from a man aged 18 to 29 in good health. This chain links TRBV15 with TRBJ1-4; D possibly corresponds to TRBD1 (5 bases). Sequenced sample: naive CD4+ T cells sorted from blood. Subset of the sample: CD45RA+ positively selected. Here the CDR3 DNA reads TGTGCCACCAGCTCCAAGGGGTCACTATTCCTCTCTGAAAAACTGTTTTTT. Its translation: CATSSKGSLFLSEKLFF.